These 3 T cell receptor beta chains originate from one sample sequenced in a study of beta chain features in type 1 diabetes. Findings and caveats of the study: Patients with Type 1 diabetes showed moderately but significantly shorter TCRB CDR3s in all four CD4+ subsets.

Reverse transcribing all isolated RNA meant expressed TCRB transcripts were sequenced. Sequenced by immunoSEQ multiplex PCR; TCRdb stores in-frame clones only, minus some. The sample lists about 150,000 clones; 7% to 9.5% were seen once. These receptors' targets are unknown. The specimen was central memory CD4+ T cells from blood. The receptors shown here come from a woman in her twenties or thirties with type 1 diabetes.

The chain links TRBV18 to TRBJ1-2; tentatively, D is TRBD1 (6 bases). Germline V CDR1 and CDR2: KGHSH, LQKENI. The CDR3 consists of 15 residues. Trimming removed 3 bases from V and 7 bases from J, with 18 bases in between. The CDR3 sequence: CASSPREPGESGYTF. The CDR3, as DNA: TGTGCCAGCTCACCTAGGGAGCCAGGGGAGTCTGGCTACACCTTC.

The gene calls are TRBV28 and TRBJ1-1; TRBD1 aligns across 9 bases. The CDR3 is 14 amino acids. CDR1 and CDR2 from the germline V gene are MDHEN and SYDVKM. With V trimmed by 8 bases and J by 7 bases, 11 bases remained unmatched. The CDR3 region has the DNA TGTGCCAGCGCAAATGGGGACAGGGTGGGTGAAGCTTTCTTT. Translated, it gives CASANGDRVGEAFF.

This clone was recorded a few times. The chain is built from TRBV11-2 and TRBJ2-5; maybe TRBD1 (6 bases). V was clipped by 1 base and J by 5 bases, with 8 bases between them. The CDR3 loop spans 13 amino acids. The germline V gene has CDR1 SGHAT and CDR2 FQNNGV. The CDR3: CASSLAGVETQYF. CDR3 bases: TGTGCCAGCAGCTTAGCAGGGGTTGAGACCCAGTACTTC.